This entry concerns a single T cell receptor (beta chain). The entry originates in a study of blood T cell repertoires in COVID-19. On the study more broadly: Samples of COVID-19 (acute and convalescent) were obtained from the United States, Italy and Spain. T cells, B-cell-depleted T cells, or PBMCs supplied cDNA or gDNA.

The authors' processing: Researchers report that nucleated cell counts were estimated from reference gene primer amplification. Sequencing used immunoSEQ multiplex PCR; TCRdb keeps in-frame clones, though not all of them. The DNA was the basis for D and trimming; V, J and clone size are from that table. This table holds hundreds of thousands of clones, around nine tenths found once. The CDR3 length is 12 residues. Germline CDR1 reads LNHDA; CDR2 reads SQIVND (reference sequence). Trimming removed 8 bases at V and 4 bases at J, with 9 bases between. Enrolled during active infection, Seattle patients were then followed longitudinally.

Input material: peripheral blood. This TCR derives from a woman aged 25-40 years with COVID-19, enrolled during active disease. V gene TRBV19 combines with J gene TRBJ1-5; D may be TRBD1 (5 bases). The CDR3 loop is CASGGGNQPQHF. DNA of the CDR3: TGTGCCAGTGGGGGGGGGAATCAGCCCCAGCATTTT.